The present TCR beta chain was sequenced within a study of shared clonotypes between healthy human individuals. About the research overall: CD8 memory received one plate per donor, CD8 naive two, CD4 memory three and CD4 naive three.

Using immunoSEQ multiplex PCR, the repertoire was profiled, and TCRdb retains in-frame clones only, with some absent. The sample includes about 1.1 million clones, approximately 78% of them seen just once. Germline CDR1 is SGHVS and CDR2 is FNYEAQ. With V trimmed by 1 base and J by 3 bases, 6 bases remained unmatched. The CDR3 totals 18 residues. This sequence originates from a man in his late teens or twenties in good health. Some clones in this sample may be carry-over from other donors' samples. The genes are TRBV7-6 and TRBJ2-3, with TRBD2 matching over 14 bases. Sequences were obtained from memory CD4+ T cells from PBMCs. Documented subset: CD45RA-negative fraction. CDR3 sequence (DNA): TGTGCCAGCAGCTTAGGCGCCGGGACTAGCGGGAGTACAGATACGCAGTATTTT. This translates into CASSLGAGTSGSTDTQYF.